This TCR beta chain was sequenced for a study of blood T cell repertoires in COVID-19. Study overall: Sources were T cells, B-cell-depleted T cells, or PBMCs; the material itself was cDNA or gDNA.

Germline lookup yields CDR1 GTSNPN and CDR2 SVGIG (reference sequence). The CDR3 totals 13 residues. Trimming took off 1 base at V and 5 bases at J, with 11 bases between the two ends. The authors' processing: Estimation of nucleated cell counts relied on the amplification of reference gene primers. Repertoires were generated with immunoSEQ multiplex PCR, while TCRdb's copy carries only in-frame clones and drops some. V and J calls and clone size follow that table, whereas D and trimming were derived from the DNA. The sample yields 100,000 or so clones, about 81% seen once. The sequenced material came from peripheral blood. This receptor was taken from a man in his 60s with acute or convalescent COVID-19. The chain couples TRBV30 to TRBJ1-1; D unresolved. The CDR3 sequence: CAWSERGWTEAFF. CDR3 nucleotide sequence: TGTGCCTGGAGTGAGCGCGGATGGACTGAAGCTTTCTTT.